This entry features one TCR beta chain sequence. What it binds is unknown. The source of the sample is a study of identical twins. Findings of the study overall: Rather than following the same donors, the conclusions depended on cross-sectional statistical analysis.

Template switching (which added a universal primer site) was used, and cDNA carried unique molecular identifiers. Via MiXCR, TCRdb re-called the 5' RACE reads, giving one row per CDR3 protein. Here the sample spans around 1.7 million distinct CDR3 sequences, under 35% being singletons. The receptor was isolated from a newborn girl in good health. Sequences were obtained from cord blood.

CDR3 DNA sequence: TGTGCCAGCAGCTCACGGACTAGCACCCTCACAGATACGCAGTATTTT. Amino acids: CASSSRTSTLTDTQYF. This chain links TRBV9 with TRBJ2-3, with 8 bases that match TRBD2. Germline V CDR1 and CDR2: SGDLS, YYNGEE. V lost 4 bases, J lost 2 bases, and 9 bases stayed unmatched. This CDR3 comprises 16 residues.